This note documents a single T cell receptor beta chain sequence. The target antigen is unknown. CDR1 is SEHNR and CDR2 is FQNEAQ in the germline V gene (reference sequence). This CDR3 contains 15 residues. V dropped 5 bases and J dropped 3; count of bases not matched to a gene: 8. The PCR used 60 V beta and 13 J beta primers. Generated by immunoSEQ multiplex PCR, the TCRdb table keeps only in-frame clones and is missing some. This repertoire shows around 96,000 clones, 75% to 85% found once; its top ten account for approximately 5.9%. These data are taken from a study of glioma-infiltrating T cells after dendritic cell vaccination. Study-level background: Treatment, given 2003 to 2012, was autologous tumor lysate-pulsed dendritic cell vaccination. General study results and limits: Survival was not directly related to TCR clonality in these patients. Higher pretreatment TIL content predicted longer progression-free time and survival.

This TCR was recovered from a human donor with glioblastoma. Sequenced material: blood, taken before dendritic cell vaccination. This chain joins TRBV7-9 and TRBJ2-7; 9 bases are a match to TRBD1. CDR3 sequence (DNA): TGTGCCAGCAGCGACCCGGGACAGGGAATCTACGAGCAGTACTTC. Its translation is CASSDPGQGIYEQYF.